The T cell receptor beta chain described here comes from a study of OX40 agonist ivuxolimab in advanced cancers. About the study: Hepatocellular carcinoma, melanoma, renal cell or head and neck cancer occurred in dose-escalation patients.

General study points: CD8+ T cells showed, on average, more clonal expansion than CD4+ cells.

The repertoire was sequenced with immunoSEQ multiplex PCR; TCRdb's copy has only in-frame clones and lacks some. Seen here are under 65,000 clones, around 84% observed once, and the top ten hold around 21%. Per the germline V gene, CDR1 is MNHEY and CDR2 is SVGAGI. The length of the CDR3 is 14 residues. Trimming shortened V by 5 bases and J by 3 bases, and 13 bases separated the two germline ends. This clone was seen once. No antigen is known for it. The starting material was CD4+ or CD8+ T cells sorted from blood, obtained in a trial of the OX40 agonist ivuxolimab. The V call is TRBV6-5, the J call TRBJ1-2; D is perhaps TRBD1 (5 bases). This clonotype originated in an adult with an advanced solid tumor such as melanoma, head and neck, liver or kidney cancer. In DNA, the CDR3 is TGTGCCAGCAGTCCGACAGAAGGTGACTATGGCTACACCTTC. It specifies CASSPTEGDYGYTF.